These T cell receptor beta chains were read from a single sample in a study of OX40 agonist ivuxolimab in advanced cancers. The table came from immunoSEQ multiplex PCR; TCRdb's copy has only in-frame clones and leaves some out. The data contain tens of thousands of clones, 90% to 95% of them singletons. This specimen consisted of CD4+ or CD8+ T cells sorted from blood, obtained in a trial of the OX40 agonist ivuxolimab. These receptors were taken from an adult with an advanced solid tumor such as melanoma, head and neck, liver or kidney cancer. CDR3s include the opening cysteine and the closing phenylalanine or tryptophan. Clone size appears in some rows only: once, few, many, or a class for an expanded clone.

CDR3 | size | V
CASSLYGRTGVYF | - | TRBV28
CASSESGQYQGYTF | - | TRBV10-1
CASRDGTENTEAFF | - | TRBV5-1
CASSQTGLSVDTQYF | - | TRBV6-5
CASSPRTSDLETQYF | - | TRBV5-1
CASSLRQPTDTQYF | few | TRBV7-2
CASSNKLETSTDTQYF | - | TRBV19
CAWSAGHTEAFF | - | TRBV30
CASSPQDRGEQFF | - | TRBV6-1
CASSLEEGGNTEAFF | few | TRBV5-1
CASSLIPPGQLNTGELFF | - | TRBV4-2
CASSKTGDKYYGYTF | - | TRBV27
CASSLAPLGADTQYF | - | TRBV5-1
CAISSSWPEQYF | - | TRBV10-3
CAISESPGGNTEAFF | - | TRBV10-3
CASSLGGGIADTQYF | - | TRBV5-1
CTSSQDGLGSPQYF | - | TRBV1
CASSLEGLGGGGAGDTQYF | - | TRBV7-9
CASRLRTSGQETQYF | - | TRBV2
CASSSGGNYGYTF | - | TRBV5-4
CASSLFPEHEQYF | - | TRBV11-3
CASSRYSPPDTQYF | - | TRBV7-3
CASSQRDFQETQYF | - | TRBV18
CASSNRLAGGSSYNEQFF | - | TRBV13
CASRIALRLFNQPQHF | - | TRBV19
CAGMGSEGTDTQYF | - | TRBV28
CASSLSSSYNEQFF | - | TRBV7-7
CASSRGALGEQYF | once | TRBV18
CASSQDGDSADTQYF | - | TRBV4-2
CASSLLAGTYEQYF | - | TRBV27
CASRLAVQETQYF | - | TRBV7-9
CASSLVGGSIDTQYF | - | TRBV5-1
CASSLFGGGAQETQYF | once | TRBV4-3
CASSYSMYSPLHF | - | TRBV6-6
CASSSTADSGNTIYF | - | TRBV27
CASSEPSASDTQYF | - | TRBV10-2
CASQLILSTDTQYF | - | TRBV7-8
CAWSVGDEQYF | - | TRBV30
CASSPNRDRALQYF | - | TRBV7-2
CASSLGSATNYGYTF | once | TRBV7-9
CASSSGLGGQPQHF | - | TRBV7-2
CASSLGPGTGWSYGYTF | - | TRBV5-5
CATGHLRYEQYF | - | TRBV11-2
CASSLGGGPGGARETQYF | - | TRBV5-1
CASSQMGLANTGELFF | - | TRBV5-1